This passage covers 32 T cell receptor beta chains from one sample sequenced in a study of blood T cell repertoires in COVID-19. Some clones are missing from TCRdb's copy, which holds only in-frame ones; the method was immunoSEQ multiplex PCR. The data contain approximately 190,000 clones, around 80% of them singletons. The sequenced sample consisted of peripheral blood. Receptors originate from a human donor with acute or convalescent COVID-19. The donor label of this sample is uncertain.

The genes are TRBV5-6 and TRBJ2-7; 8 bases line up with TRBD1. V dropped 5 bases and J dropped 3; count of bases not matched to a gene: 4. From germline, CDR1 is SGHDT and CDR2 YYEEEE. The CDR3 extends over 13 amino acids. CDR3 nucleotides: TGTGCCAGCAGATTTGACAGGGGCTACGAGCAGTACTTC. Translating gives CASRFDRGYEQYF.

The table lists this clone with many counts. The chain joins TRBV19 to TRBJ2-7, with TRBD1 matching over 7 bases. V lost 5 bases and J lost 7; bases outside the gene matches: 14. The germline gives CDR1 LNHDA, CDR2 SQIVND (reference sequence). The length of the CDR3 is 15 residues. In DNA, the CDR3 is TGTGCCAGTAGTTACTCGGGACAGCGCTACGGAGAGCAGTACTTC. This codes for CASSYSGQRYGEQYF. Using reference TRBV19 and TRBJ2-7 for the parts outside the CDR3, the full variable domain is DGGITQSPKYLFRKEGQNVTLSCEQNLNHDAMYWYRQDPGQGLRLIYYSQIVNDFQKGDIAEGYSVSREKKESFPLTVTSAQKNPTAFYLCASSYSGQRYGEQYFGPGTRLTVT.

The chain carries TRBV7-9 and TRBJ1-3; no firm D call. Between the trimmed V and J ends, which lost 5 bases and 1 base, there was a span of 12 bases. From germline, CDR1 is SEHNR and CDR2 FQNEAQ (reference sequence). This CDR3 is 15 amino acids long. The CDR3 region is CASSPMGVSGNTIYF. For the CDR3, the DNA is TGTGCCAGCAGCCCGATGGGCGTGTCTGGAAACACCATATATTTT.

The rearrangement joins TRBV30 to TRBJ1-5; 8 nucleotides match TRBD1. Unmatched junction bases numbered 6, after V lost 4 bases and J lost 4 bases. Germline CDR1 is GTSNPN and CDR2 is SVGIG (reference sequence). This CDR3 spans 14 amino acids. CDR3 nucleotides: TGTGCCTGGACGCAGGGGGACAGGAATCAGCCCCAGCATTTT. Residues: CAWTQGDRNQPQHF. The variable domain in full, with the rest retrieved from reference TRBV30 and TRBJ1-5, is SQTIHQWPATLVQPVGSPLSLECTVEGTSNPNLYWYRQAAGRGLQLLFYSVGIGQISSEVPQNLSASRPQDRQFILSSKKLLLSDSGFYLCAWTQGDRNQPQHFGDGTRLSIL.

Concerning this clone itself: This specimen includes other DNA sequences encoding the same CDR3. V and J are TRBV9 and TRBJ2-7, with 8 nucleotides matching TRBD2. V lost 4 bases, J lost 3 bases, and 6 bases stayed unmatched. Germline CDR1 SGDLS, CDR2 YYNGEE. The CDR3 spans 14 residues. The CDR3 reads CASSPSGTSYEQYF. The CDR3 DNA sequence: TGTGCCAGCAGCCCCTCCGGGACTAGCTACGAGCAGTACTTC. The full variable domain, completed using reference TRBV9 and TRBJ2-7, is DSGVTQTPKHLITATGQRVTLRCSPRSGDLSVYWYQQSLDQGLQFLIQYYNGEERAKGNILERFSAQQFPDLHSELNLSSLELGDSALYFCASSPSGTSYEQYFGPGTRLTVT.

The chain has TRBV7-2 and TRBJ1-3, with TRBD1 matching over 7 bases. Germline CDR1 SGHTA, CDR2 FQGNSA. The V and J ends lost 0 bases and 0 bases, in that order; junction bases with no gene match: 8. There are 18 residues in the CDR3. The chain's CDR3 is CASSLASGQPNSGNTIYF. CDR3 in DNA: TGTGCCAGCAGCTTAGCTTCGGGACAGCCGAACTCTGGAAACACCATATATTTT.

V gene TRBV20-1 combines with J gene TRBJ2-7; D is possibly TRBD2 (6 bases). The CDR3 has 11 amino acids. Germline CDR1 and CDR2: DFQATT and SNEGSKA (reference sequence). V lost 6 bases and J lost 7, with 13 bases in between. The CDR3 DNA sequence: TGCAGTGCAAAGACTGGGAGGGAGCAGTACTTC. This sequence encodes CSAKTGREQYF.

The chain combines TRBV5-6 with TRBJ2-7; TRBD1 agrees at 9 bases. With V trimmed by 4 bases and J by 3 bases, 5 bases remained unmatched. Germline CDR1 SGHDT, CDR2 YYEEEE. There are 14 residues in the CDR3. CDR3 bases: TGTGCCAGCAGCGCCGGGACAGGGCTCTACGAGCAGTACTTC. Translating gives CASSAGTGLYEQYF.

This clone appeared a few times. One junction end does not reproduce the germline sequence, and a read error may be involved. This chain links TRBV6-1 with TRBJ1-5; TRBD1 agrees at 9 bases. The CDR3 loop spans 12 amino acids. Germline values: CDR1 MNHNS, CDR2 SASEGT. This CDR3 is CASSDGGQGFGF. The CDR3, as DNA: TGTGCCAGCAGTGATGGGGGACAGGGTTTTGGATTT.

This rearrangement joins TRBV11-1 to TRBJ2-2; TRBD1 aligns across 9 bases. V gave up 6 bases and J gave up 8 bases; unmatched junction bases: 4. The CDR3 is 13 residues long. Germline V gives CDR1 SGHAT, CDR2 FQDESV (reference sequence). The CDR3 DNA is TGTGCCAGCAGGAAACAGGGGGCGGGGGAGCTGTTTTTT. Protein sequence: CASRKQGAGELFF.

The chain has TRBV6-5 and TRBJ1-1; TRBD1 matches at 8 bases. In germline, CDR1 is MNHEY, CDR2 SVGAGI. Trimming took 2 bases from V and 1 from J; bases not matched to a gene: 0. CDR3 length: 14 residues. The CDR3 bases are TGTGCCAGCAGTTACGACAGGGGGAACACTGAAGCTTTCTTT. Translating it yields CASSYDRGNTEAFF.

V is TRBV28 and J is TRBJ1-2, with a weak D call TRBD1 (5 bases). The CDR3 is made up of 11 amino acids. Germline loops: CDR1 MDHEN, CDR2 SYDVKM. Trimming cost V 3 bases and J 7 bases, with 6 bases left between them. The CDR3 here is CASSFQGGYTF. Written as DNA, the CDR3 is TGTGCCAGCAGTTTTCAGGGTGGCTACACCTTC.

The chain recombines TRBV6-5 with TRBJ2-1, with 7 bases aligning to TRBD2. The V gene's germline CDR1 is MNHEY and CDR2 SVGAGI. Unmatched junction bases numbered 6, after V lost 4 bases and J lost 6 bases. The CDR3 extends over 14 amino acids. The DNA of the CDR3 is TGTGCCAGCAGTTCCCCAGCGGGAAGCAATGAGCAGTTCTTC. Its protein is CASSSPAGSNEQFF.

The chain has TRBV6-1 and TRBJ1-4, with a tentative D call TRBD1 (6 bases). Per germline, CDR1 MNHNS and CDR2 SASEGT. V lost 4 bases and J lost 0, with 12 bases in between. The CDR3 length is 16 residues. The DNA of the CDR3 is TGTGCCAGCAGTGCTGGACAGAGCCCAACTAATGAAAAACTGTTTTTT. The encoded protein is CASSAGQSPTNEKLFF.

This rearrangement joins TRBV7-8 to TRBJ2-2; D perhaps matches TRBD1 (5 bases). CDR1 is SGHVS, CDR2 FQNEAQ, per germline. The CDR3 contains 19 residues. V was pared by 2 bases and J by 4 bases, with 23 bases between. The CDR3 nucleotides read TGTGCCAGCAGCTTATTCCTCGGTGCGGTAGCCCAGGGCACCGGGGAGCTGTTTTTT. It codes for CASSLFLGAVAQGTGELFF.

The chain uses TRBV6-2 or TRBV6-3 and TRBJ2-1; 8 bases map to TRBD2. The CDR3 has 19 residues. The germline CDR1 and CDR2 sequences are MNHEY and SVGEGT. After removal of 2 bases from V and 0 bases from J, the junction contained 12 bases not matched to a gene. The CDR3 protein is CASSYGLLAGGVSYNEQFF. The CDR3 DNA reads TGTGCCAGCAGTTACGGTCTCCTAGCGGGTGGGGTCTCCTACAATGAGCAGTTCTTC.

Written as DNA, the CDR3 is TGTGCCAGCAGCGTAGCGCCGGGGGGAGGACCCTACGAGCAGTACTTC. This gives the protein CASSVAPGGGPYEQYF. The chain carries TRBV9 and TRBJ2-7; 7 bases are a match to TRBD2. Trimming at V came to 0 bases and at J to 2 bases, leaving 8 bases not matched to a gene. CDR3 length equals 16 residues. Germline assignment: CDR1 SGDLS and CDR2 YYNGEE. Supplemented by reference TRBV9 and TRBJ2-7, the full variable domain reads DSGVTQTPKHLITATGQRVTLRCSPRSGDLSVYWYQQSLDQGLQFLIQYYNGEERAKGNILERFSAQQFPDLHSELNLSSLELGDSALYFCASSVAPGGGPYEQYFGPGTRLTVT.

Only one count was recorded for this clone. This chain uses TRBV24-1 with TRBJ2-2; the D gene is possibly TRBD1 (5 bases). V lost 5 bases and J 7 bases, leaving 10 bases between the germline ends. This CDR3 contains 13 residues. Germline loops: CDR1 KGHDR, CDR2 SFDVKD. CDR3 nucleotides: TGTGCCACCAGTGGAGCAGGGTTCGGGGAGCTGTTTTTT. Translation: CATSGAGFGELFF.

The chain recombines TRBV11-2 with TRBJ2-7; 8 bases are a match to TRBD1. The CDR3 is made up of 15 amino acids. Per the germline V gene, CDR1 is SGHAT and CDR2 is FQNNGV. The ends lost 3 bases at V and 2 bases at J; junction bases unmatched: 6. CDR3 DNA: TGTGCCAGCAGCTTGGAACAGGGGGACACCTACGAGCAGTACTTC. This translates into CASSLEQGDTYEQYF.

The chain is built from TRBV7-2 and TRBJ2-5; 12 bases match TRBD2. The V segment lost 5 bases and the J segment 6 bases; nucleotides outside the gene matches: 10. This CDR3 region has 16 residues. In germline, CDR1 is SGHTA, CDR2 FQGNSA. CDR3: CASSLVGTSGLQTQYF. CDR3 coding DNA: TGTGCCAGCAGCCTGGTCGGGACTAGCGGGCTTCAGACCCAGTACTTC.

Worth noting for this clone: Other DNA sequences in the same sample also yield this CDR3. V is TRBV6-5 and J is TRBJ1-2, with 11 nucleotides matching TRBD1. The ends lost 4 bases at V and 8 bases at J; junction bases unmatched: 6. Germline V CDR1 and CDR2: MNHEY, SVGAGI. This CDR3 has 14 residues. The CDR3 DNA reads as TGTGCCAGCAGTTCCGGACAGGGGGCGCTAGGCTACACCTTC. It codes for CASSSGQGALGYTF.

This sequence joins TRBV6-5 and TRBJ1-2; possible D gene TRBD1, 5 bases. Germline lookup yields CDR1 MNHEY and CDR2 SVGAGI. Trimming removed 2 bases at V and 3 bases at J, with 16 bases between. The CDR3 length is 16 residues. CDR3 amino acids: CASSYDSTSGHYGYTF. The CDR3 DNA reads as TGTGCCAGCAGTTACGACAGCACCTCGGGCCACTATGGCTACACCTTC.

The J gene is TRBJ1-1, the V gene TRBV12-2; the D call in the table, TRBD1, was not verified against the DNA. TRBV12-2 is an annotated pseudogene. This CDR3 has 16 amino acids. In DNA, the CDR3 is TGTGCAAGTCCAAAAGGAAGGGGCACCCCTGGCACTGAAGCTTTCTTT. Encoded protein: CASPKGRGTPGTEAFF.

This chain connects TRBV3-1 (or the pseudogene TRBV3-2) to TRBJ1-6, with D unresolved. This CDR3 is built from 13 residues. Trimming took off 2 bases at V and 7 bases at J, with 6 bases between the two ends. The V gene's germline CDR1 is LGHDT and CDR2 YNNKEL (reference sequence). The CDR3 coding sequence is TGTGCCAGCAGCCAATCCGTAAATTCACCCCTCCACTTT. It specifies CASSQSVNSPLHF.

V is TRBV19 and J is TRBJ1-5, with 7 bases matching TRBD1. The V gene's germline CDR1 is LNHDA and CDR2 SQIVND (reference sequence). This CDR3 region has 18 residues. Unmatched junction bases numbered 17, after V lost 4 bases and J lost 5 bases. The CDR3 sequence is CASSTERTGLLVYQPQHF. The CDR3 DNA reads as TGTGCCAGTAGTACAGAGAGGACAGGACTTTTGGTTTATCAGCCCCAGCATTTT.

This clone was seen more than once but under ten times. The gene calls are TRBV6-2 or TRBV6-3 and TRBJ1-5; D remains unclear. Germline V gives CDR1 MNHEY, CDR2 SVGEGT. V lost 2 bases, J lost 0 bases, and 5 bases lay in between. The CDR3 totals 14 residues. The CDR3 DNA is TGTGCCAGCAGTTACGGACTTAGCAATCAGCCCCAGCATTTT. Translating it yields CASSYGLSNQPQHF.

The chain employs TRBV9 and TRBJ2-1, with TRBD2 matching over 12 bases. The CDR3 is made up of 15 amino acids. Trimming cost V 1 base and J 9 bases; bases outside gene matches: 5. CDR1 and CDR2 (germline): SGDLS, YYNGEE. The CDR3 sequence: CASSVLAGGRGEQFF. CDR3 DNA sequence: TGTGCCAGCAGCGTACTAGCGGGAGGGCGCGGTGAGCAGTTCTTC.

The chain couples TRBV5-4 to TRBJ1-4; 8 nucleotides line up with TRBD1. Trimming cost V 3 bases and J 8 bases; bases outside gene matches: 6. The germline V gene encodes CDR1 SGHNT and CDR2 YYREEE (reference sequence). The CDR3 contains 14 residues. The CDR3 coding sequence is TGTGCCAGCAGCTGGGACAGGTTCAGCGAAAAACTGTTTTTT. Its protein is CASSWDRFSEKLFF.

This clone was seen a handful of times. The chain couples TRBV5-1 to TRBJ2-7; TRBD1 is a possible D gene (8 bases). The CDR3 is 14 residues long. Germline V CDR1 and CDR2: SGHRS, YFSETQ. Trimming stripped 4 bases from V and 4 bases from J, with 15 bases between. The CDR3 loop is CASSTGQGGYEQYF. The CDR3, as DNA: TGCGCCAGCAGCACAGGACAGGGAGGGTACGAGCAGTACTTC.

V usage is TRBV19 and J usage is TRBJ1-5, with 7 bases lining up with TRBD1. Germline CDR1 is LNHDA and CDR2 is SQIVND (reference sequence). CDR3 length equals 18 residues. Trimming removed 5 bases from V and 5 bases from J; junction bases left unmatched: 18. CDR3 in amino acids: CASSFTRRQGRVYQPQHF. For the CDR3, the DNA is TGTGCCAGTAGTTTCACCCGAAGACAGGGCCGGGTTTATCAGCCCCAGCATTTT.

This chain joins TRBV11-2 and TRBJ1-6; 9 bases line up with TRBD1. This CDR3 comprises 16 residues. From germline, CDR1 is SGHAT and CDR2 FQNNGV. V lost 4 bases and J lost 9; bases outside the gene matches: 10. The CDR3 reads CASSYSGTGSSSPLHF. The DNA of the CDR3 is TGTGCCAGCAGCTACTCCGGGACAGGGAGCAGTTCACCCCTCCACTTT.

This clone was counted between two and nine times. This chain connects TRBV18 to TRBJ1-3; D is unresolved. V lost 3 bases and J 6 bases, leaving 12 bases between the germline ends. CDR3 length: 14 residues. Germline-derived CDR1 and CDR2 are KGHSH and LQKENI. The CDR3 sequence: CASSPLTRENTIYF. CDR3 sequence (DNA): TGTGCCAGCTCACCTTTAACCCGGGAAAACACCATATATTTT.